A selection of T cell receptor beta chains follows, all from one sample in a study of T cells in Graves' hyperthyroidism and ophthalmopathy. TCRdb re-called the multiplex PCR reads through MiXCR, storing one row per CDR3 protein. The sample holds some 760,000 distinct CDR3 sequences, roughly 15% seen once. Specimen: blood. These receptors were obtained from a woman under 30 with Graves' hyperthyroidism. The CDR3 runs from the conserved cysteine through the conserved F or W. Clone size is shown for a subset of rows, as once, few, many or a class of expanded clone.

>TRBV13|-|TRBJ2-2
CASSTWTVTGELFF
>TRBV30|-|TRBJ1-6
CACSGFGPLHF
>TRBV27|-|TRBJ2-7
CASSYGVPGYEQYF
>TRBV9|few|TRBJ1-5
CASSVDGAHQPQHF
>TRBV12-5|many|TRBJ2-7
CASGPRGYYEQYF
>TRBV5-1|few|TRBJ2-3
CASTLAEADTQYF
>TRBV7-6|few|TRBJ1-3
CASSPQVALSGNTIYF
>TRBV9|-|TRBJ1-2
CASSAQQGPDGYTF
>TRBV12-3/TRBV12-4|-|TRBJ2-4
CASSGTGKNIQYF
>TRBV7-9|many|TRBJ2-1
CASSFLLAGEYNEQFF
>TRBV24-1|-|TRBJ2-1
CATSDSWGSSYNEQFF
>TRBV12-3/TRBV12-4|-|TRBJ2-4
CASSYSGRAKNIQYF
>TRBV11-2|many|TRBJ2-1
CASSLAQGWEQFF
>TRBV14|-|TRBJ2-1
CASSQRQGTEQFF
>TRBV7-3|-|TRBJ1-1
CASSSMPGTEAFF
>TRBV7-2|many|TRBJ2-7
CASSLFAGVTYEQYF
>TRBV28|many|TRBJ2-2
CASIRGELAGDTGELFF
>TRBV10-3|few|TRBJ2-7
CAISESVKLAAFYEQYF
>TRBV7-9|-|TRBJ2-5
CASSFPRLASIQETQYF
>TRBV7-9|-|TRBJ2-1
CASSLAGLGYNEQFF
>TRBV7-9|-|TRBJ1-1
CASRLPDRGPMNTEAFF
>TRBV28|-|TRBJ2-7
CASSSEGTTAYEQYF
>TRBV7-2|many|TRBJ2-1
CASRPATGTVAYNEQFF
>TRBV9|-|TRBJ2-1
CASSVAQREGQGNEQFF
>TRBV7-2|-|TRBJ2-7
CASSRRDPAYEQYF
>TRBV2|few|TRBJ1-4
CASRDREEKLFF
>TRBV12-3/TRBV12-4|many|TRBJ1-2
CASSYDWGVYGYTF
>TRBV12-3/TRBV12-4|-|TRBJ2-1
CASSLSSGKERQFF
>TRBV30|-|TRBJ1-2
CAWRLQGPNYGYTF
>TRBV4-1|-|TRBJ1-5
CASSQDPRGEGSGNQPQHF
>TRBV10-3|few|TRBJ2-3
CAIRATGTGAADTQYF
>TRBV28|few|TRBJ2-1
CASVRQAFNSYNEQFF
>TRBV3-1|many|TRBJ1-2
CASSPSGTVNYGYTF
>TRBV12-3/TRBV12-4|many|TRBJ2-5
CASSLIQETQYF
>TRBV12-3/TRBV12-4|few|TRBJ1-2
CASWAYGYTF
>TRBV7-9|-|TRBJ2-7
CASSLLTMTGGTYEQYF
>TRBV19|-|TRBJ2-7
CASKTSGRGAYEQYF
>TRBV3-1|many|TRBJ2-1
CASSRIYNEQFF
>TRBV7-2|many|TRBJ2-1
CASSRRTGGNNEQFF